The sequence of this T cell receptor (beta chain) was determined in a study of neurological immune-mediated disorders. Notes on the study in general: There was no clinical or MRI feature that was associated with the multiple sclerosis repertoire cluster. According to phylogenetic grouping, one related-CDR3 cluster, a possible signature, contained the repertoires of 18 of 34 multiple sclerosis patients.

Stored at -80 C, 2 million PBMCs were the source of the unsorted libraries. This clonotype was seen ten or more times. Its target is not known. The CDR3 totals 13 residues. Germline CDR1 KGHDR, CDR2 SFDVKD. V lost 9 bases and J lost 2, with 11 bases in between. 5'RACE generated cDNA with 10-nucleotide random UMIs. TCRdb independently ran MiXCR on the 5' RACE reads; one entry per CDR3 protein. This repertoire shows roughly 75,000 distinct CDR3 sequences, about 2.5% found once; its top ten account for more than 0.95%. The TCR originated in a woman between 25 and 40 years old with multiple sclerosis. This chain links TRBV24-1 with TRBJ2-3; a possible D gene is TRBD1 (5 bases). The sequenced sample consisted of PBMCs. The CDR3 sequence is CATARTNTDTQYF. In DNA form, the CDR3 reads TGTGCCACCGCACGGACAAACACAGATACGCAGTATTTT.